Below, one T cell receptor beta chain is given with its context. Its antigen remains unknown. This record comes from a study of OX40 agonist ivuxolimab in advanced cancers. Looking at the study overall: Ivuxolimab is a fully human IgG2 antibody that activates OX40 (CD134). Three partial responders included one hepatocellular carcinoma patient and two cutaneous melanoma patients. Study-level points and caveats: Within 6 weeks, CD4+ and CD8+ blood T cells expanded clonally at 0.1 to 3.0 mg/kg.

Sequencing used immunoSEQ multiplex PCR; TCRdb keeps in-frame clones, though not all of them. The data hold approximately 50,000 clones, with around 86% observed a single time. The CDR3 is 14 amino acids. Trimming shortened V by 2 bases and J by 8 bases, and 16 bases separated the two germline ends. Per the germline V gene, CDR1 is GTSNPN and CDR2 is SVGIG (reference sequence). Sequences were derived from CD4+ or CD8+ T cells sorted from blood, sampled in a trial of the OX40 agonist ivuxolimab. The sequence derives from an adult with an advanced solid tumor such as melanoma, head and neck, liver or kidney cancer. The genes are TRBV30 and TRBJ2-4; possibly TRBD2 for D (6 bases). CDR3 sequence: CAWSPHGGFDIQYF. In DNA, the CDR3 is TGTGCCTGGAGTCCCCACGGGGGTTTTGACATTCAGTACTTC.